This T cell receptor (beta chain) was obtained from a study of response to subunit inactivated influenza vaccine. Study results and limitations: Authors suggested each seasonal flu vaccination may recruit only limited numbers of new T cells.

TCRdb re-derived calls from the RT-PCR reads in MiXCR, one entry per CDR3 protein. The sample records over 650,000 distinct CDR3 sequences, around 18% being singletons. Per germline, CDR1 SGHKS and CDR2 YYEKEE (reference sequence). The CDR3 has 16 residues. V trimming: 4 bases; J trimming: 1 base; junction bases outside the gene matches: 4. Note on this clonotype: As yet, its antigen is unknown.

The source was PBMCs from blood, collected 4 to 6 days after vaccination. The rearrangement joins TRBV5-5 to TRBJ2-2; TRBD2 matches at 10 bases. This receptor was taken from a middle-aged man who received an inactivated influenza vaccine. CDR3 sequence: CASSGGTSVNTGELFF. In DNA, the CDR3 is TGTGCCAGCAGCGGGGGGACTAGCGTGAACACCGGGGAGCTGTTTTTT. The complete variable domain, with remaining parts taken from reference TRBV5-5 and TRBJ2-2, reads DAGVTQSPTHLIKTRGQQVTLRCSPISGHKSVSWYQQVLGQGPQFIFQYYEKEERGRGNFPDRFSARQFPNYSSELNVNALLLGDSALYLCASSGGTSVNTGELFFGEGSRLTVL.